These 32 T cell receptor beta chains were sequenced from one sample in a study of blood T cell repertoires in COVID-19. Clones were sequenced by immunoSEQ multiplex PCR, and TCRdb holds only the in-frame ones, with some missing. The sample shows 350,000 to 400,000 clones, approximately 91% of them seen only once. Sequenced material: PBMCs or T cells enriched from blood (not recorded which). The receptor set was obtained from a woman aged 35 to 49 who had been exposed to COVID-19.

This clone has a handful of counts. This chain links TRBV7-9 with TRBJ1-5; D is unclear. This CDR3 spans 15 amino acids. Trimming took off 5 bases at V and 3 bases at J, with 14 bases between the two ends. CDR1 is SEHNR and CDR2 is FQNEAQ in the germline V gene (reference sequence). The CDR3: CASSPAGVNNQPQHF. Here the CDR3 DNA reads TGTGCCAGCAGCCCAGCCGGGGTAAACAATCAGCCCCAGCATTTT. The variable domain in full, completed from reference TRBV7-9 and TRBJ1-5, reads DTGVSQNPRHKITKRGQNVTFRCDPISEHNRLYWYRQTLGQGPEFLTYFQNEAQLEKSRLLSDRFSAERPKGSFSTLEIQRTEQGDSAMYLCASSPAGVNNQPQHFGDGTRLSIL.

This clone was counted a single time. V is TRBV5-1 and J is TRBJ1-1; D not certain. In germline, CDR1 is SGHRS, CDR2 YFSETQ. The CDR3 spans 14 residues. Deletions cut 3 bases from V and 5 bases from J, with 14 bases between. The CDR3 is CASSYRGSWTEAFF. CDR3 DNA sequence: TGCGCCAGCAGCTATCGGGGTAGTTGGACTGAAGCTTTCTTT.

The chain recombines TRBV28 with TRBJ2-5, with TRBD2 as a possible D gene (6 bases). This CDR3 has 16 amino acids. In germline, CDR1 is MDHEN, CDR2 SYDVKM. V lost 3 bases, J lost 4 bases, and 18 bases lay in between. The CDR3 nucleotides read TGTGCCAGCAGTTTGCGAGGGACTTGGAGGGGAGAGACCCAGTACTTC. Translating gives CASSLRGTWRGETQYF.

The genes are TRBV10-3 and TRBJ1-2; the D gene is possibly TRBD1 (5 bases). This CDR3 spans 15 amino acids. Germline V lookup: CDR1 ENHRY, CDR2 SYGVKD. Between the trimmed V and J ends, which lost 4 bases and 4 bases, there was a span of 16 bases. The CDR3 nucleotides read TGTGCCATCAGTGCTTCCTCTGGGGCAGTCTATGGCTACACCTTC. It encodes CAISASSGAVYGYTF.

This chain connects TRBV30 to TRBJ2-1; D is ambiguous. The CDR3 has 13 amino acids. V gave up 8 bases and J gave up 7 bases, with 18 bases separating them. In germline, CDR1 is GTSNPN, CDR2 SVGIG (reference sequence). CDR3 amino acids: CALRRSGKNEQFF. In DNA, the CDR3 is TGTGCCCTTAGGCGATCGGGTAAAAATGAGCAGTTCTTC.

V is TRBV2 and J is TRBJ2-7; possible D gene TRBD2, 6 bases. Trimming took off 3 bases at V and 3 bases at J, with 15 bases between the two ends. Germline V gene lookup returns CDR1 SNHLY and CDR2 FYNNEI. The CDR3 is made up of 15 amino acids. The DNA of the CDR3 is TGTGCCAGCAGTGAGGAACCCGCGGGATACTACGAGCAGTACTTC. Its protein product is CASSEEPAGYYEQYF.

V is TRBV29-1 and J is TRBJ2-7; TRBD2 aligns across 11 bases. V gave up 5 bases and J gave up 3 bases; unmatched junction bases: 12. This CDR3 has 16 residues. Germline V lookup: CDR1 SQVTM, CDR2 ANQGSEA. The CDR3: CSVHETTSGSFYEQYF. In nucleotides, the CDR3 is TGCAGCGTTCATGAAACCACTAGCGGGAGCTTCTACGAGCAGTACTTC.

V and J are TRBV27 and TRBJ1-2; TRBD1 aligns across 8 bases. The CDR3 is made up of 13 amino acids. Germline CDR1 and CDR2: MNHEY and SMNVEV (reference sequence). J was trimmed by 8 bases and V by 7 bases; bases with no gene match: 9. The CDR3 reads CASTPSDREGYTF. CDR3 coding DNA: TGTGCCAGCACTCCCTCGGACAGGGAAGGCTACACCTTC.

The J gene is TRBJ1-6, the V gene TRBV14; D is uncertain. Germline-derived CDR1 and CDR2 are SGHDN and FVKESK. V was cut by 0 bases and J by 3 bases, with 15 bases left in between. The CDR3 covers 18 residues. As DNA, the CDR3 is TGTGCCAGCAGCCAAGATCTAGCCGACTCCGACTATAATTCACCCCTCCACTTT. It yields the protein CASSQDLADSDYNSPLHF.

V and J are TRBV30 and TRBJ2-3; D is possibly TRBD2 (6 bases). Germline V gives CDR1 GTSNPN, CDR2 SVGIG (reference sequence). This CDR3 is 13 amino acids long. V shed 2 bases and J shed 3 bases, with 9 bases lying between them. The CDR3 is CAWSRGSTDTQYF. DNA for the CDR3: TGTGCCTGGAGTCGGGGGTCGACAGATACGCAGTATTTT.

This chain joins TRBV29-1 and TRBJ2-6; 7 nucleotides agree with TRBD1. Per germline, CDR1 SQVTM and CDR2 ANQGSEA. The CDR3 spans 18 residues. V dropped 5 bases and J dropped 0; count of bases not matched to a gene: 13. The CDR3 nucleotides are TGCAGCGTTTATTTTCCCGGGACAGCTTACTCTGGGGCCAACGTCCTGACTTTC. It translates to CSVYFPGTAYSGANVLTF.

The chain links TRBV6-1 to TRBJ2-2; perhaps TRBD1 as D (7 bases). With 1 base removed from V and 2 bases from J, the gap between germline ends came to 14 bases. Germline V CDR1 and CDR2: MNHNS, SASEGT. This CDR3 is 17 amino acids long. The CDR3 loop is CASSEGRGTVNTGELFF. The CDR3 region has the DNA TGTGCCAGCAGTGAAGGGCGCGGGACAGTCAACACCGGGGAGCTGTTTTTT.

The chain has TRBV6-6 and TRBJ1-2; D might be TRBD1 (5 bases). Germline V CDR1 and CDR2: MNHNY, SVGAGI (reference sequence). V was shortened by 2 bases and J by 8 bases, with 15 bases between the two germline ends. The CDR3 is 14 residues long. CDR3 DNA: TGTGCCAGCAGTTACGATCCGGGGGGATGGGGCTACACCTTC. It codes for CASSYDPGGWGYTF.

This chain connects TRBV19 to TRBJ1-2, with 7 bases aligning to TRBD1. Trimming at V came to 6 bases and at J to 2 bases, leaving 9 bases not matched to a gene. Germline assignment: CDR1 LNHDA and CDR2 SQIVND (reference sequence). The CDR3 sequence is 15 residues long. The CDR3: CASRATGDKNYGYTF. The DNA of the CDR3 is TGTGCCAGTAGGGCTACAGGGGATAAGAACTATGGCTACACCTTC.

The rearrangement links TRBV18 to TRBJ2-5, with TRBD2 matching over 9 bases. Germline V lookup: CDR1 KGHSH, CDR2 LQKENI. The length of the CDR3 is 15 residues. Trimming at V came to 3 bases and at J to 3 bases, leaving 5 bases not matched to a gene. The CDR3 coding sequence is TGTGCCAGCTCACCCGGCGGGGGGGTGGAAGAGACCCAGTACTTC. Translating gives CASSPGGGVEETQYF.

The rearrangement links TRBV5-4 to TRBJ1-1, with 7 bases identical to TRBD1. The length of the CDR3 is 15 residues. V was pared by 4 bases and J by 4 bases, with 10 bases of the junction left unmatched. Per the germline V gene, CDR1 is SGHNT and CDR2 is YYREEE (reference sequence). CDR3 residues: CASSLPGGSGTEAFF. Here the CDR3 DNA reads TGTGCCAGCAGCCTTCCAGGGGGTTCGGGCACTGAAGCTTTCTTT.

V is TRBV9 and J is TRBJ2-7; D may be TRBD1 (5 bases). This CDR3 spans 16 amino acids. CDR1 is SGDLS and CDR2 is YYNGEE in the germline V gene. V was shortened by 3 bases and J by 0 bases, with 16 bases between the two germline ends. The CDR3 sequence is CASSGSLTDNSYEQYF. Here the CDR3 DNA reads TGTGCCAGCAGCGGTTCCTTGACAGATAACTCCTACGAGCAGTACTTC.

V is TRBV18 and J is TRBJ1-3; D gene ambiguous. V lost 1 base to trimming and J lost 4 bases, with 17 bases between them. This CDR3 has 17 residues. Germline V gene sequence: CDR1 KGHSH, CDR2 LQKENI. Here the CDR3 DNA reads TGTGCCAGCTCACCACAGGGTGGCTCGGGGAGAGGAAACACCATATATTTT. Translating it yields CASSPQGGSGRGNTIYF.

The J gene is TRBJ2-5, the V gene TRBV5-1; the match to TRBD1 covers 7 bases. CDR3 size: 18 residues. CDR1 SGHRS and CDR2 YFSETQ come from the germline V gene. Germline trimming cut 0 bases from V and 0 bases from J; bases unmatched to any gene: 11. The CDR3 sequence is CASSLVGGQSGYQETQYF. The CDR3 bases are TGCGCCAGCAGCTTGGTAGGGGGACAGTCGGGCTACCAAGAGACCCAGTACTTC. Drawing the rest from reference TRBV5-1 and TRBJ2-5, the complete variable domain is KAGVTQTPRYLIKTRGQQVTLSCSPISGHRSVSWYQQTPGQGLQFLFEYFSETQRNKGNFPGRFSGRQFSNSRSEMNVSTLELGDSALYLCASSLVGGQSGYQETQYFGPGTRLLVL.

The CDR3 region is CASSQKRDRVGYGYTF. In nucleotides, the CDR3 is TGTGCCAGCAGCCAGAAAAGGGACAGGGTAGGCTATGGCTACACCTTC. The chain has TRBV6-2 or TRBV6-3 and TRBJ1-2; 9 nucleotides match TRBD1. Germline CDR1 reads MNHEY; CDR2 reads SVGEGT. The CDR3 loop spans 16 amino acids. The V and J ends lost 6 bases and 4 bases, in that order; junction bases with no gene match: 12.

The V gene is TRBV14, the J gene TRBJ1-6; unclear D gene. Trimming removed 1 base from V and 14 bases from J, with 12 bases in between. Germline assignment: CDR1 SGHDN and CDR2 FVKESK. The CDR3 is 13 amino acids. The CDR3 protein is CASSQGGAATLHF. The CDR3 coding sequence is TGTGCCAGCAGCCAAGGCGGCGCGGCCACCCTCCACTTT.

V and J are TRBV19 and TRBJ1-1; TRBD1 is a possible D gene (6 bases). This CDR3 is 11 amino acids long. Germline V lookup: CDR1 LNHDA, CDR2 SQIVND (reference sequence). Trimming cost V 4 bases and J 8 bases, with 8 bases left between them. CDR3: CASSTGQEAFF. The CDR3 nucleotides read TGTGCCAGTAGTACAGGACAGGAAGCTTTCTTT.

DNA for the CDR3: TGTGCCATCAGTCAGGGGGAATCGACCTACGAGCAGTACTTC. This translates into CAISQGESTYEQYF. The chain employs TRBV10-3 and TRBJ2-7; 7 positions agree with TRBD1. The CDR3 is 14 amino acids. Germline CDR1 reads ENHRY; CDR2 reads SYGVKD. The V segment lost 5 bases and the J segment 2 bases; nucleotides outside the gene matches: 6.

DNA of the CDR3: TGTGCCAGTAGTATAGGCCCACAGTCTGAAGCTTTCTTT. Amino acids: CASSIGPQSEAFF. J is TRBJ1-1 and V is TRBV19, with unresolved D. With 1 base removed from V and 6 bases from J, the gap between germline ends came to 9 bases. The CDR3 loop spans 13 amino acids. Germline CDR1 reads LNHDA; CDR2 reads SQIVND (reference sequence).

The rearrangement uses TRBV19 and TRBJ1-1; the D gene is possibly TRBD1 (6 bases). The CDR3 contains 15 residues. Trimming took off 3 bases at V and 5 bases at J, with 16 bases between the two ends. The germline CDR1 and CDR2 sequences are LNHDA and SQIVND (reference sequence). CDR3 sequence: CASSIQGRVRTEAFF. CDR3 coding DNA: TGTGCCAGTAGTATCCAGGGGAGGGTTAGGACTGAAGCTTTCTTT.

J is TRBJ1-6 and V is TRBV19, with a tentative D call TRBD1 (6 bases). V was clipped by 0 bases and J by 11 bases, with 14 bases between them. Germline assignment: CDR1 LNHDA and CDR2 SQIVND (reference sequence). This CDR3 region has 15 residues. The CDR3 here is CASSIDDRDNPPLHF. The CDR3 nucleotides read TGTGCCAGTAGTATAGACGACCGGGACAATCCACCCCTCCACTTT.

The chain couples TRBV5-1 to TRBJ1-1; D gene unclear. The V end lost 3 bases, the J end lost 2 bases, and 8 bases lay between the germline ends. This CDR3 spans 13 amino acids. Germline CDR1 and CDR2: SGHRS and YFSETQ. The CDR3 spells CASSSRGNTEAFF. CDR3 in DNA: TGCGCCAGCAGCTCCCGGGGTAACACTGAAGCTTTCTTT.

The chain couples TRBV6-1 to TRBJ2-3; D remains unclear. V lost 3 bases and J 5 bases, leaving 3 bases between the germline ends. The CDR3 totals 11 residues. In germline, CDR1 is MNHNS, CDR2 SASEGT. The CDR3 DNA reads as TGTGCCAGCAGTGATATAGATACGCAGTATTTT. As protein: CASSDIDTQYF.

The chain has TRBV11-3 and TRBJ2-3; a possible D gene is TRBD1 (5 bases). V lost 3 bases to trimming and J lost 4 bases, with 14 bases between them. The CDR3 contains 15 residues. Germline-derived CDR1 and CDR2 are SGHNT and YENEEA. The CDR3 protein is CASSFPRAVPDTQYF. CDR3 DNA sequence: TGTGCCAGCAGCTTCCCCAGGGCAGTCCCAGATACGCAGTATTTT. The entire variable domain, with the rest obtained from reference TRBV11-3 and TRBJ2-3, is as follows: EAGVVQSPRYKIIEKKQPVAFWCNPISGHNTLYWYLQNLGQGPELLIRYENEEAVDDSQLPKDRFSAERLKGVDSTLKIQPAELGDSAVYLCASSFPRAVPDTQYFGPGTRLTVL.

This chain uses TRBV5-4 with TRBJ2-5; D is perhaps TRBD1 (6 bases). The CDR3 length is 17 residues. Germline CDR1 reads SGHNT; CDR2 reads YYREEE (reference sequence). The ends were cut back, 4 bases at V and 5 bases at J, with 24 bases in the middle. The CDR3 DNA follows: TGTGCCAGCAGCCGCTACCCCCGACAGGACCTGAAGGAGACCCAGTACTTC. Residues: CASSRYPRQDLKETQYF.

The chain carries TRBV7-8 and TRBJ2-7, with a weak D call TRBD1 (5 bases). Between the trimmed V and J ends, which lost 5 bases and 4 bases, there was a span of 9 bases. Germline CDR1 reads SGHVS; CDR2 reads FQNEAQ. The CDR3 is 12 residues long. The CDR3 DNA reads TGTGCCAGCAGCCACGACAGTTACGAGCAGTACTTC. Protein: CASSHDSYEQYF. The full variable domain, its missing parts supplied by reference TRBV7-8 and TRBJ2-7, is GAGVSQSPRYKVAKRGQDVALRCDPISGHVSLFWYQQALGQGPEFLTYFQNEAQLDKSGLPSDRFFAERPEGSVSTLKIQRTQQEDSAVYLCASSHDSYEQYFGPGTRLTVT.

The chain links TRBV2 to TRBJ1-2, with 7 bases aligning to TRBD1. The CDR3 is 14 amino acids. V lost 3 bases to trimming and J lost 2 bases; unmatched junction nucleotides: 3. Germline V gene data show CDR1 as SNHLY and CDR2 as FYNNEI. CDR3 sequence: CASSDTGQNYGYTF. CDR3 bases: TGTGCCAGCAGTGATACGGGACAGAACTATGGCTACACCTTC.